The clone carrying this TCR beta chain was detected a few times. Its antigen is not identified. This specimen comes from a study of cytomegalovirus exposure and HLA in healthy donors. Study-wide context: Earlier work reported around 110 million unique TCR beta sequences from 150 million to 200 million T cells. Study findings and constraints: Presence/absence analysis assumed near-uniform sequencing depth across donors. The study labeled 150 or so TCR beta chains cytomegalovirus-associated. V- and J-gene trimming of TCR beta was linked (in a later analysis) to a missense DCLRE1C variant.

PCR employed 60 Vbeta and 13 Jbeta primers. The protocol was immunoSEQ multiplex PCR, while the TCRdb copy is restricted to in-frame clones and leaves out a portion. The sample shows approximately 120,000 clones, roughly a tenth of them seen only once. V gave up 3 bases and J gave up 8 bases, with 16 bases separating them. The CDR3 has 14 amino acids. Germline lookup yields CDR1 MNHNS and CDR2 SASEGT. The specimen was PBMCs. The source of this sequence is a woman between 18 and 29 years old in good health and CMV-seropositive. The chain has TRBV6-1 and TRBJ1-1; D uncertain. The CDR3 region has the DNA TGTGCCAGCAGTGATGTCTCTCTTTCTAAGGAAGCTTTCTTT. Translated: CASSDVSLSKEAFF.